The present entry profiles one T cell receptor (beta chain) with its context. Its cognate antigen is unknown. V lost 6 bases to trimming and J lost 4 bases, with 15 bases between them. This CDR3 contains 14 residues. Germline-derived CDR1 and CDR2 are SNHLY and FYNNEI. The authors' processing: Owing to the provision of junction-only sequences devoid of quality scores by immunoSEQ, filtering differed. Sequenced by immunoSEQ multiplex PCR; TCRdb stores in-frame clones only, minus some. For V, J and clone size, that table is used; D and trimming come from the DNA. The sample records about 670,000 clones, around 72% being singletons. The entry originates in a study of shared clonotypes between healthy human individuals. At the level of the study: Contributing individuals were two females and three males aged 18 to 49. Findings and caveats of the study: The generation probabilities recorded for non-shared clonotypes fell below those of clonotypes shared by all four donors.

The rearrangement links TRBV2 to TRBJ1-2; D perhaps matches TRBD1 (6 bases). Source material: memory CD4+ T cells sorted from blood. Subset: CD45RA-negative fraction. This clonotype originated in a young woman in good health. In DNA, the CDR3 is TGTGCCAGCAGGAGCCCGTCGACAGGCTATGGCTACACCTTC. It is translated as CASRSPSTGYGYTF.